The TCR beta chain described here comes from a study of beta chain features in type 1 diabetes. General observations from the study: A PCR bias possibly favoring shorter templates would apply equally to patients and controls. All four CD4+ subsets from Type 1 diabetes patients carried moderately but significantly shorter TCRB CDR3s.

This clone turned up a few times. The antigen remains unidentified. The trim removed 2 bases at V and 5 bases at J, leaving 3 bases unmatched. The CDR3 is 14 amino acids. Germline V gene data show CDR1 as MNHNS and CDR2 as SASEGT. Expressed TCRB transcripts were sequenced because the isolated RNA had all been reverse transcribed beforehand. TCRdb's table, derived via immunoSEQ multiplex PCR, lists solely in-frame clones and lacks some. The data hold 620,000 or so clones, with about 14% observed a single time. This chain joins TRBV6-1 and TRBJ1-2; TRBD1 agrees at 9 bases. The sequencing sample was made of naive CD4+ T cells from blood. The origin of this receptor is a man in his late teens or twenties in good health. CDR3 in DNA: TGTGCCAGCAGTGAACTGGGACAGGGATATGGCTACACCTTC. Amino acid sequence: CASSELGQGYGYTF.